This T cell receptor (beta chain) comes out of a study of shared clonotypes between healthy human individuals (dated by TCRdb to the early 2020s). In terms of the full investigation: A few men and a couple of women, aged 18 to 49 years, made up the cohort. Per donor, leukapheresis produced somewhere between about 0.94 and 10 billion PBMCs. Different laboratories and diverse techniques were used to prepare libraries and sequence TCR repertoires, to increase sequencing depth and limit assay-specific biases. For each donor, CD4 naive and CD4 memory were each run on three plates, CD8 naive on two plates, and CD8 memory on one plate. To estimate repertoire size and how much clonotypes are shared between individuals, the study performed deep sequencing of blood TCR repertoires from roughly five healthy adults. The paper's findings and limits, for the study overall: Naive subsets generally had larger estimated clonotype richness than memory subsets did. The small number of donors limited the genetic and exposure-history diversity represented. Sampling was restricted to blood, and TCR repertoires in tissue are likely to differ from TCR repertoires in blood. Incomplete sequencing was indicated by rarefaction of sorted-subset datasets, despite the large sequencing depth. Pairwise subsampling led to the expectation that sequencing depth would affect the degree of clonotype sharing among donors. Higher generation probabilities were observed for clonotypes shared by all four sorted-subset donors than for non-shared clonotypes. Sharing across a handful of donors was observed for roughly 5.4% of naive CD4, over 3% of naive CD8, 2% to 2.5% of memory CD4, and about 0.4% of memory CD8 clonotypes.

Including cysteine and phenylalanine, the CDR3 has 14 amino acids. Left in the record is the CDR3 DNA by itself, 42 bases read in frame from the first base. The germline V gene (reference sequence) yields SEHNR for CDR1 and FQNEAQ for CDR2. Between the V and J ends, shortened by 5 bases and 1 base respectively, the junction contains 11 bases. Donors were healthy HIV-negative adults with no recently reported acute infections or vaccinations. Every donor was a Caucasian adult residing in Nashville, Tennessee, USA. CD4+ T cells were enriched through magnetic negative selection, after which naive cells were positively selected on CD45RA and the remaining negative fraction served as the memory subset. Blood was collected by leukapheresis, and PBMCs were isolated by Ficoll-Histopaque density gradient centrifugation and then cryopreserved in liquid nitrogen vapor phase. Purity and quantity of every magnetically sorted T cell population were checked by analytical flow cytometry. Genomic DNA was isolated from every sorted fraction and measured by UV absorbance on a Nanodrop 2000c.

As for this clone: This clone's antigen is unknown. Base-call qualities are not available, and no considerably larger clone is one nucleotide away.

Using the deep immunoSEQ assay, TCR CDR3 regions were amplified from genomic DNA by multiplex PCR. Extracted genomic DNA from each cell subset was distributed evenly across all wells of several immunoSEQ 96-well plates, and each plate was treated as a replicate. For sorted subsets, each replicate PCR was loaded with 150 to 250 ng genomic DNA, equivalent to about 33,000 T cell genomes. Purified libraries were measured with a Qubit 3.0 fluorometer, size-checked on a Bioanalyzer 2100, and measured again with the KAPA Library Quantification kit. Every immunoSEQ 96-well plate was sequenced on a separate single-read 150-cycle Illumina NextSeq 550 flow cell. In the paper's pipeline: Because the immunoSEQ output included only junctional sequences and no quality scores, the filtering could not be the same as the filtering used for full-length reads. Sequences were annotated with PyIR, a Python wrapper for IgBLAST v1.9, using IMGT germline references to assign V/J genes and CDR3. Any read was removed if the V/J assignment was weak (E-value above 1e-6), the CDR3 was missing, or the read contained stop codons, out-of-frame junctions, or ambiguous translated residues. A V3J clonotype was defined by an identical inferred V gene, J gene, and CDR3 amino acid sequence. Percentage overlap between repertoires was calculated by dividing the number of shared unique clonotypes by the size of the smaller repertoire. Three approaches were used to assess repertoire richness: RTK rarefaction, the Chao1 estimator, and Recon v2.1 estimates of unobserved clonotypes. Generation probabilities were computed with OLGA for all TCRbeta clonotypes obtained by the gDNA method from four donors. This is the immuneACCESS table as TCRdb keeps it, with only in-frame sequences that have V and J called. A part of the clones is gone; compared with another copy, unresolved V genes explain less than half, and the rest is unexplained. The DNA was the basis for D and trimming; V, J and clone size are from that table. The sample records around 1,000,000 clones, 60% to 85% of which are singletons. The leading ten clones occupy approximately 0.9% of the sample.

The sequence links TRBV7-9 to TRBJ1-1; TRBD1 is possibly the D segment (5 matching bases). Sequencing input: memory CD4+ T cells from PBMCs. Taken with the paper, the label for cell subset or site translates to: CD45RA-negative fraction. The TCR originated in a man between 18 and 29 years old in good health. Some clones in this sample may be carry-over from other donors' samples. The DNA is TGTGCCAGCAGCGCGGTCGGGGGGAACACTGAAGCTTTCTTT. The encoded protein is CASSAVGGNTEAFF.